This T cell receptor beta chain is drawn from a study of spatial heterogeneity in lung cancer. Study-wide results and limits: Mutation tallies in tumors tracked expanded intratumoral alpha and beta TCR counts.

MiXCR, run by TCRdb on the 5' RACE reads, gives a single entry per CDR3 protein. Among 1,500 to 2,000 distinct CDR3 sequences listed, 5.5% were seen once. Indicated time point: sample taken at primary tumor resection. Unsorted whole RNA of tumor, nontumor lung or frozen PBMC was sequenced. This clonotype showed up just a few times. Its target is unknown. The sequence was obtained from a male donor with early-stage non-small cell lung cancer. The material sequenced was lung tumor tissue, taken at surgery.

CDR3 region: CASTPLNRAVYGYTF. For the CDR3, the DNA is TGTGCCAGCACCCCGCTCAATCGGGCCGTTTATGGCTACACCTTC. The chain joins TRBV28 to TRBJ1-2; D gene ambiguous. Looked up from germline, CDR1 is MDHEN and CDR2 is SYDVKM. The germline V and J ends were trimmed by 7 bases and 5 bases, with 20 bases remaining between them. The CDR3 has 15 amino acids.